This TCR beta chain came from a study of Graves' ophthalmopathy and Graves' hyperthyroidism. The diagnostic workup employed clinical symptoms, serum thyroxine, TRAb, thyroid ultrasound and orbital computed tomography. From RNA, the CDR3 regions of TCR beta chains were amplified and sequenced. The library came from an HTBI-primed first-round RT-PCR and a second-round multiplex PCR. TCRdb re-called the multiplex PCR reads through MiXCR, storing one row per CDR3 protein. The sample holds about 390,000 distinct CDR3 sequences; 15% are singletons and the top ten take 5.5% to 8%. This clonotype came up many times. This CDR3 is built from 17 residues. V dropped 3 bases and J dropped 3; count of bases not matched to a gene: 7.

This receptor was identified in a woman between 18 and 29 years old with stable Graves' hyperthyroidism. V usage is TRBV12-3 or TRBV12-4 and J usage is TRBJ2-5; 13 nucleotides match TRBD2. The sample comprised peripheral blood. The CDR3 DNA is TGTGCCAGCAGTTTTCCCCTACTAGCGGGGGGGAAAGAGACCCAGTACTTC. Its translation: CASSFPLLAGGKETQYF.